This T cell receptor (beta chain) was identified in a study of T cell responses to AZD1222 COVID-19 vaccine. The study's findings and limits: Nearly half of unique spike-specific TCRs reportedly avoided B.1.351 and B.1.1.7 mutated regions. The donor cohort was predominantly white British with a female majority, and clonal diversity may have been underestimated.

The V and J ends lost 6 bases and 5 bases respectively, with 13 bases between them. CDR3 length: 13 residues. Second-dose recipients at about 4 or about 12 weeks were treated as one pooled group. In the case of this clone: The antigen is not known.

Sequencing used immunoSEQ multiplex PCR; TCRdb keeps in-frame clones, though not all of them. The sample holds some 120,000 clones; about 90% are singletons and the top ten take around 1.6%. The TCR originated in an adult who received the AZD1222 COVID-19 vaccine. V usage is TRBV12-3 or TRBV12-4 and J usage is TRBJ2-5; D possibly corresponds to TRBD1 (7 bases). Source: peripheral blood, taken 28 days after the second AZD1222 dose. CDR3 sequence (DNA): TGTGCCAGCAGCCGACAGGGAGGTGAGACCCAGTACTTC. It encodes CASSRQGGETQYF.